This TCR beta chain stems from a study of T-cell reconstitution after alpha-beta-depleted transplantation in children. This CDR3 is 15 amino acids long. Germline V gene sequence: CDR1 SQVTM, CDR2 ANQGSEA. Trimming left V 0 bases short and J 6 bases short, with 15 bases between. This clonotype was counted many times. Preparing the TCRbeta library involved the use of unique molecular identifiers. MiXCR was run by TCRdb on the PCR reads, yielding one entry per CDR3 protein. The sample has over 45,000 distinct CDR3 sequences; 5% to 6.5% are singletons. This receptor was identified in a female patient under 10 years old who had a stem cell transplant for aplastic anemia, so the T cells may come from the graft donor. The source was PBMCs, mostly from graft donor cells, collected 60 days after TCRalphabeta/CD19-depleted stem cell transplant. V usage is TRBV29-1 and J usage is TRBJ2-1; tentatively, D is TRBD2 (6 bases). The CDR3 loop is CSVEDGTPFGNEQFF. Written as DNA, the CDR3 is TGCAGCGTTGAAGATGGGACTCCTTTTGGCAATGAGCAGTTCTTC.